One sample yielded the 6 T cell receptor beta chains listed below, sequenced in a study of blood T cells in healthy people across ages. Primers used in a second PCR of roughly 6 to 12 cycles were a sample-barcoded 5' primer and a J-beta primer mix. TCRdb analysed the 5' RACE reads with MiXCR anew, one entry per CDR3 protein. This table holds around 990,000 distinct CDR3 sequences, approximately 25% found once. A further study also used this sample, focusing on T cells of mothers and their children.

The sample comprised blood. Receptor source: a girl aged 2-10 years in good health.

The CDR3 nucleotides read TGTGCCAGCAGCTTGAGAGACAGCTTGCCGAGCACCTTC. Protein sequence: CASSLRDSLPSTF. The chain carries TRBV7-6 and TRBJ1-2, with D perhaps TRBD1 (5 bases). The germline V and J ends were trimmed by 3 bases and 13 bases, with 18 bases remaining between them. The CDR3 runs 13 residues. The germline gives CDR1 SGHVS, CDR2 FNYEAQ.

This clonotype was observed a handful of times. The rearrangement joins TRBV4-3 to TRBJ1-4; no clear D. V lost 2 bases and J lost 5, with 12 bases in between. Germline CDR1 is LGHNA and CDR2 is YSLEER. CDR3 length equals 15 residues. DNA for the CDR3: TGCGCCAGCAGCCAAAAACAGAGCTCCAATGAAAAACTGTTTTTT. Translating it yields CASSQKQSSNEKLFF.

This clonotype showed up just a few times. V usage is TRBV20-1 and J usage is TRBJ2-5; TRBD2 aligns across 8 bases. Gene TRBJ2-7 matches the end of the DNA better, so the J call may be wrong. The germline V gene encodes CDR1 DFQATT and CDR2 SNEGSKA (reference sequence). CDR3 length: 13 amino acids. DNA for the CDR3: TGCAGTACGAGGAGCGGGGGCTCCTACGAGCAGTACTTC. Its protein product is CSTRSGGSYEQYF.

This clonotype has a handful of counts. The V gene is TRBV5-1, the J gene TRBJ2-1; the D gene is possibly TRBD1 (6 bases). CDR3 length: 15 amino acids. Germline CDR1 is SGHRS and CDR2 is YFSETQ. Deletions cut 5 bases from V and 8 bases from J, with 20 bases between. The CDR3 loop is CASRENAQGQDEQFF. CDR3 coding DNA: TGCGCCAGCAGGGAGAACGCTCAGGGGCAGGATGAGCAGTTCTTC.

This clonotype turned up a few times. This chain links TRBV5-6 with TRBJ2-5, with TRBD1 matching 8 bases. The CDR3 is made up of 15 amino acids. Per germline, CDR1 SGHDT and CDR2 YYEEEE. The trim removed 3 bases at V and 0 bases at J, leaving 4 bases unmatched. In nucleotides, the CDR3 is TGTGCCAGCAGCTGGGTGGACAGGGACCAAGAGACCCAGTACTTC. This gives the protein CASSWVDRDQETQYF.

This clonotype was seen a handful of times. The V call is TRBV7-2, the J call TRBJ1-3; no clear D gene. Per the germline V gene, CDR1 is SGHTA and CDR2 is FQGNSA. There are 13 residues in the CDR3. Trimming removed 6 bases at V and 2 bases at J, with 8 bases between. The chain's CDR3 is CASRPMAGNTIYF. The CDR3 DNA reads TGTGCCAGCAGGCCAATGGCTGGAAACACCATATATTTT.